The 15 T cell receptor beta chains below come from one sample, sequenced in a study of T cell changes during pregnancy in multiple sclerosis. Using immunoSEQ multiplex PCR, the repertoire was profiled, and TCRdb retains in-frame clones only, with some absent. Among 50,000 to 70,000 clones, 91% were seen once, and the ten largest hold 1% to 1.5%. The sequencing here drew on peripheral blood, taken after pregnancy. These TCRs come from a female donor in good health, enrolled as a control in a pregnancy study.

V gene TRBV14 combines with J gene TRBJ1-1; TRBD1 matches 7 bases. The CDR3 length is 17 residues. Trimming cost V 2 bases and J 3 bases; bases outside gene matches: 12. Germline V lookup: CDR1 SGHDN, CDR2 FVKESK. In DNA form, the CDR3 reads TGTGCCAGCAGCCAATTACGGAACCTCGGGACAGACACTGAAGCTTTCTTT. Translated, it gives CASSQLRNLGTDTEAFF.

There are a few counts of this clone. The chain joins TRBV30 to TRBJ1-1; no clear D gene. The ends were cut back, 3 bases at V and 4 bases at J, with 6 bases in the middle. Germline values: CDR1 GTSNPN, CDR2 SVGIG (reference sequence). The CDR3 is 11 amino acids. The CDR3 region is CAWSLRTEAFF. The CDR3 nucleotides are TGTGCCTGGAGCCTTCGCACTGAAGCTTTCTTT.

The chain links TRBV10-3 to TRBJ1-6; 10 bases match TRBD1. V was clipped by 3 bases and J by 9 bases; unmatched bases: 8. This CDR3 has 16 amino acids. Looked up from germline, CDR1 is ENHRY and CDR2 is SYGVKD. The DNA for the CDR3 is TGTGCCATCAGTGACCCTGACAGGGGGCCCGGTTCACCCCTCCACTTT. Amino acid sequence: CAISDPDRGPGSPLHF.

This clone has only one observation. The rearrangement uses TRBV7-9 and TRBJ2-5; D possibly corresponds to TRBD1 (5 bases). Germline CDR1 SEHNR, CDR2 FQNEAQ (reference sequence). This CDR3 has 15 amino acids. V gave up 0 bases and J gave up 6 bases, with 14 bases separating them. This CDR3 is CASSLALATAKTQYF. CDR3 coding DNA: TGTGCCAGCAGCTTAGCGTTGGCGACAGCGAAGACCCAGTACTTC.

The V and J genes are TRBV7-9 and TRBJ2-7; 9 bases match TRBD2. CDR1 is SEHNR and CDR2 is FQNEAQ in the germline V gene (reference sequence). With 4 bases clipped from V and 5 bases from J, the junction kept 6 bases outside the gene matches. The CDR3 has 14 amino acids. CDR3 protein: CASSSSGGKDEQYF. CDR3 nucleotide sequence: TGTGCCAGCAGCTCCAGCGGGGGGAAGGACGAGCAGTACTTC.

The chain employs TRBV29-1 and TRBJ1-3; the D is unclear. The V end lost 6 bases, the J end lost 0 bases, and 9 bases lay between the germline ends. Germline V lookup: CDR1 SQVTM, CDR2 ANQGSEA. The CDR3 contains 13 residues. This CDR3 is CSVVPFSGNTIYF. The CDR3 nucleotides read TGCAGCGTCGTCCCTTTCTCTGGAAACACCATATATTTT.

V usage is TRBV4-3 and J usage is TRBJ1-3, with D perhaps TRBD1 (6 bases). Germline CDR1 and CDR2: LGHNA and YSLEER. The CDR3 contains 17 residues. Trimming shortened V by 4 bases and J by 1 base, and 17 bases separated the two germline ends. This CDR3 is CASSPQLIQGSGNTIYF. The CDR3 DNA reads as TGCGCCAGCAGCCCTCAATTGATCCAGGGGTCTGGAAACACCATATATTTT.

The rearrangement uses TRBV19 and TRBJ1-2, with D perhaps matching TRBD1 (6 bases). This CDR3 is 15 amino acids long. From germline, CDR1 is LNHDA and CDR2 SQIVND (reference sequence). The V end lost 5 bases, the J end lost 5 bases, and 18 bases lay between the germline ends. In DNA form, the CDR3 reads TGTGCCAGTAGTGTAAAACAGGGAATCGGATATGGCTACACCTTC. It encodes CASSVKQGIGYGYTF.

V is TRBV2 and J is TRBJ1-5; D call uncertain. V shed 5 bases and J shed 4 bases, with 15 bases lying between them. CDR3 size: 15 residues. The germline V gene has CDR1 SNHLY and CDR2 FYNNEI. In DNA, the CDR3 is TGTGCCAGCAGTTCGACGCCGGGATTTAATCAGCCCCAGCATTTT. Translating gives CASSSTPGFNQPQHF.

This clone was recorded a few times. Here the CDR3 reads CASKAQGADTEAFF. As DNA, the CDR3 is TGTGCCAGCAAGGCACAGGGGGCGGACACTGAAGCTTTCTTT. V and J are TRBV6-6 and TRBJ1-1; TRBD1 agrees at 9 bases. V shed 7 bases, J shed 3 bases, and the junction held 6 bases outside the gene matches. Looked up from germline, CDR1 is MNHNY and CDR2 is SVGAGI (reference sequence). This CDR3 region has 14 residues.

V gene TRBV19 combines with J gene TRBJ1-1; D remains ambiguous. The CDR3 consists of 12 residues. CDR1 is LNHDA and CDR2 is SQIVND in the germline V gene (reference sequence). V lost 7 bases, J lost 4 bases, and 10 bases lay in between. CDR3 loop: CASNSGVTEAFF. The CDR3 nucleotides are TGTGCCAGTAACTCAGGCGTCACTGAAGCTTTCTTT.

This chain connects TRBV6-5 to TRBJ1-1; D ambiguous. Trimming took off 2 bases at V and 1 base at J, with 5 bases between the two ends. The CDR3 is 13 residues long. Germline V gene data show CDR1 as MNHEY and CDR2 as SVGAGI. The CDR3 here is CASSYSWNTEAFF. As DNA, the CDR3 is TGTGCCAGCAGTTACAGCTGGAACACTGAAGCTTTCTTT.

The chain couples TRBV11-1 to TRBJ1-2, with D possibly matching TRBD1 (6 bases). This CDR3 has 13 amino acids. Germline V gives CDR1 SGHAT, CDR2 FQDESV (reference sequence). V was pared by 4 bases and J by 2 bases, with 8 bases between. This CDR3 is CASSSQGNYGYTF. CDR3 sequence (DNA): TGTGCCAGCAGCTCACAGGGAAACTATGGCTACACCTTC.

This chain connects TRBV2 to TRBJ1-2; maybe TRBD1 (6 bases). This CDR3 is built from 12 residues. V was shortened by 9 bases and J by 3 bases, with 11 bases between the two germline ends. CDR1 is SNHLY, CDR2 FYNNEI, per germline. CDR3 sequence: CASRRGDYGYTF. The CDR3 DNA follows: TGTGCCAGTCGCAGGGGCGACTATGGCTACACCTTC.

The CDR3 is CASRSTGVPYEQYF. DNA of the CDR3: TGTGCCAGCAGATCGACAGGGGTTCCCTACGAGCAGTACTTC. The chain uses TRBV6-6 and TRBJ2-7; 8 positions match TRBD1. The trim removed 6 bases at V and 2 bases at J, leaving 6 bases unmatched. The CDR3 spans 14 residues. CDR1 is MNHNY, CDR2 SVGAGI, per germline (reference sequence).